This TCR beta chain appears in the sequencing data of a study of shared clonotypes between healthy human individuals. CDR3 length: 18 amino acids. The V gene's germline CDR1 is LGHNA and CDR2 YNFKEQ. Trimming cost V 1 base and J 0 bases, with 19 bases left between them. Here immunoSEQ multiplex PCR was the method, and the copy in TCRdb shows in-frame clones only, minus some. The table lists 400,000 to 600,000 clones, about 96% of them singletons. Sequencing input: naive CD4+ T cells sorted from blood. Stated subset: CD45RA+ positively selected. The TCR originated in a woman between 25 and 40 years old in good health. The chain uses TRBV4-2 and TRBJ2-7; D is unresolved. In nucleotides, the CDR3 is TGTGCCAGCAGCCAAGTCCCCACCTCCAGAAGGGCCTCCTACGAGCAGTACTTC. Residues: CASSQVPTSRRASYEQYF.